Detailed here is one T cell receptor beta chain. What it binds is not known. One end of the junction is discordant with germline, which a read error may explain. The CDR3 is made up of 16 amino acids. The germline V gene has CDR1 ENHRY and CDR2 SYGVKD. This sample stems from a study of Graves' ophthalmopathy and Graves' hyperthyroidism. General study points: Most thyroid clonotypes with frequency above 0.001 were detected in blood too.

Certain patients were not enrolled. These were patients with other autoimmune diseases, uncontrolled infections, pregnancy or lactation. RNA served as the template for amplifying TCR beta CDR3 regions. The first round was an RT-PCR with HTBI primers, and the second round was a multiplex PCR. One entry per CDR3 protein results from TCRdb running MiXCR on the multiplex PCR reads. In the table there are a few hundred thousand distinct CDR3 sequences, 35% to 45% of which are singletons. The sequence derives from an adult man with Graves' hyperthyroidism. Input material: peripheral blood or thyroid tissue (not recorded which). The gene calls are TRBV10-3 and TRBJ2-6; the D is unclear. DNA of the CDR3: TGTGCCAGCAGTTACTCGAGCCTCTCTGGGGCCAACGTCCTGACTTTC. Its protein is CASSYSSLSGANVLTF.